Each of the 14 T cell receptor beta chains below was sequenced from the same sample in a study of memory CD4+ T cells and cytomegalovirus serostatus. Some clones are missing from TCRdb's copy, which holds only in-frame ones; the method was immunoSEQ multiplex PCR. The data hold 45,000 to 55,000 clones, with roughly 78% observed a single time. The sort gate was single viable CD3+CD4+CD8-CD45RO+ cells for memory CD4+ T cells. Sequenced input: memory CD4+ T cells from blood. These receptors were obtained from an adult in good health and CMV-seronegative.

This clone has just one count. The chain recombines TRBV28 with TRBJ1-5; D ambiguous. CDR3 length equals 14 residues. V was trimmed by 2 bases and J by 7 bases, leaving 12 bases between them. Germline V lookup: CDR1 MDHEN, CDR2 SYDVKM. In nucleotides, the CDR3 is TGTGCCAGCAGTTTACCAGGATCGGGACAGCCCCAGCATTTT. Residues: CASSLPGSGQPQHF. The whole variable domain, remainder taken from reference TRBV28 and TRBJ1-5, is DVKVTQSSRYLVKRTGEKVFLECVQDMDHENMFWYRQDPGLGLRLIYFSYDVKMKEKGDIPEGYSVSREKKERFSLILESASTNQTSMYLCASSLPGSGQPQHFGDGTRLSIL.

The chain carries TRBV7-2 and TRBJ2-1; 14 bases align to TRBD2. Germline V gene data show CDR1 as SGHTA and CDR2 as FQGNSA. CDR3 length equals 16 residues. Unmatched junction bases numbered 11, after V lost 4 bases and J lost 12 bases. The CDR3 region has the DNA TGTGCCAGCAGCTCCTCCGGGACTAGCGGGAGTAGAGGGCAGTTCTTC. Protein sequence: CASSSSGTSGSRGQFF.

This chain joins TRBV7-3 and TRBJ1-1; D is undetermined. Looked up from germline, CDR1 is SGHTA and CDR2 is FQGTGA. This CDR3 is built from 13 residues. Trimming took off 2 bases at V and 0 bases at J, with 4 bases between the two ends. The CDR3 sequence: CASSLVMNTEAFF. The CDR3 DNA sequence: TGTGCCAGCAGCTTAGTCATGAACACTGAAGCTTTCTTT.

V gene TRBV2 combines with J gene TRBJ2-5; no clear D gene. CDR3 length equals 11 residues. CDR1 is SNHLY and CDR2 is FYNNEI in the germline V gene. Between the trimmed V and J ends, which lost 4 bases and 4 bases, there was a span of 4 bases. The CDR3 DNA sequence: TGTGCCAGCAGTGTGGTAGAGACCCAGTACTTC. Protein sequence: CASSVVETQYF.

This rearrangement joins TRBV10-3 to TRBJ2-5; 10 positions match TRBD1. The CDR3 covers 15 residues. V lost 3 bases and J lost 2; bases outside the gene matches: 3. Germline-derived CDR1 and CDR2 are ENHRY and SYGVKD. For the CDR3, the DNA is TGTGCCATCAGTGACCGGGACAGGGGACAAGAGACCCAGTACTTC. Its protein product is CAISDRDRGQETQYF.

The genes are TRBV27 and TRBJ2-7, with 11 bases aligning to TRBD1. V shed 5 bases, J shed 3 bases, and the junction held 18 bases outside the gene matches. Germline V lookup: CDR1 MNHEY, CDR2 SMNVEV (reference sequence). The length of the CDR3 is 19 residues. The CDR3 sequence: CASSHTDRGRPAKYYEQYF. The CDR3 DNA reads TGTGCCAGCAGTCACACGGACAGGGGGCGACCAGCCAAATACTACGAGCAGTACTTC.

The V gene is TRBV30, the J gene TRBJ1-3; 10 bases fit TRBD1. The CDR3 covers 15 residues. The V segment lost 0 bases and the J segment 5 bases; nucleotides outside the gene matches: 4. The germline V gene has CDR1 GTSNPN and CDR2 SVGIG (reference sequence). CDR3 amino acids: CAWSVPGQGRNTIYF. DNA of the CDR3: TGTGCCTGGAGTGTACCGGGACAGGGGCGAAACACCATATATTTT. Complete variable domain (other parts from reference TRBV30 and TRBJ1-3): SQTIHQWPATLVQPVGSPLSLECTVEGTSNPNLYWYRQAAGRGLQLLFYSVGIGQISSEVPQNLSASRPQDRQFILSSKKLLLSDSGFYLCAWSVPGQGRNTIYFGEGSWLTVV.

The chain couples TRBV18 to TRBJ2-3, with no clear D. The CDR3 length is 14 residues. Germline CDR1 and CDR2: KGHSH and LQKENI. The ends were cut back, 0 bases at V and 2 bases at J, with 6 bases in the middle. The DNA of the CDR3 is TGTGCCAGCTCACCACCTTTCCTCACAGATACGCAGTATTTT. Residues: CASSPPFLTDTQYF.

The rearrangement uses TRBV2 and TRBJ1-1; 9 nucleotides align to TRBD1. After removal of 6 bases from V and 0 bases from J, the junction contained 5 bases not matched to a gene. This CDR3 spans 15 amino acids. Germline CDR1 is SNHLY and CDR2 is FYNNEI. For the CDR3, the DNA is TGTGCCAGCAGGTGGGACAGGGTCATGAACACTGAAGCTTTCTTT. Translating gives CASRWDRVMNTEAFF.

This chain connects TRBV11-3 to TRBJ2-7; 7 positions agree with TRBD2. Germline V gene sequence: CDR1 SGHNT, CDR2 YENEEA. V lost 5 bases to trimming and J lost 6 bases; unmatched junction nucleotides: 7. The CDR3 runs 13 residues. DNA of the CDR3: TGTGCCAGCAGCGCCGTCTCGGGAGGCGAGCAGTACTTC. Its protein is CASSAVSGGEQYF. Filled out from reference TRBV11-3 and TRBJ2-7, the complete variable domain reads EAGVVQSPRYKIIEKKQPVAFWCNPISGHNTLYWYLQNLGQGPELLIRYENEEAVDDSQLPKDRFSAERLKGVDSTLKIQPAELGDSAVYLCASSAVSGGEQYFGPGTRLTVT.

The gene calls are TRBV5-8 and TRBJ1-4; TRBD1 is a possible D gene (5 bases). Trimming took 0 bases from V and 3 from J, leaving 6 bases between them. Germline values: CDR1 SGHTS, CDR2 YDEGEE. The CDR3 sequence is 14 residues long. CDR3 residues: CASSLEGANEKLFF. The CDR3 nucleotides are TGTGCCAGCAGCTTGGAAGGGGCTAATGAAAAACTGTTTTTT.

The CDR3 loop reads CASSLQWGTSYNEQFF. As DNA, the CDR3 is TGTGCCAGCAGCTTGCAATGGGGGACCTCCTACAATGAGCAGTTCTTC. This chain links TRBV5-6 with TRBJ2-1; D is possibly TRBD1 or TRBD2 (5 bases each). CDR1 and CDR2 from the germline V gene are SGHDT and YYEEEE. Trimming took 1 base from V and 0 from J, leaving 11 bases between them. The CDR3 spans 16 residues.

The chain links TRBV5-4 to TRBJ1-1; D gene ambiguous. This CDR3 contains 13 residues. CDR1 and CDR2 (germline): SGHNT, YYREEE (reference sequence). The V end was cut by 0 bases, the J end by 1 base, with 4 bases between. In DNA form, the CDR3 reads TGTGCCAGCAGCTTGGGAGGGAACACTGAAGCTTTCTTT. Protein: CASSLGGNTEAFF.

The chain links TRBV30 to TRBJ2-3; D is uncertain. The germline CDR1 and CDR2 sequences are GTSNPN and SVGIG (reference sequence). The V gene lost 3 bases and the J gene lost 5 bases, with 12 bases spanning the gap. The CDR3 has 13 amino acids. CDR3 sequence: CAWRSASIDTQYF. The CDR3 DNA is TGTGCCTGGAGGTCGGCCTCGATAGATACGCAGTATTTT.